This T cell receptor beta chain is from a study of CD8 T cells in ankylosing spondylitis. Findings and limits, study-wide: Made up of about eight highly homologous variants, a TCR beta motif appeared characteristic of ankylosing spondylitis blood. From matched ankylosing spondylitis synovial fluid, disease-linked clones were reportedly recovered at significantly enriched levels. Some of these motif variants have turned up before, in reports on reactive arthritis synovial fluid and blood.

This clonotype was seen only a few times. Its target is unknown. This CDR3 region has 14 residues. CDR1 is LGHDT and CDR2 is YNNKEL in the germline V gene (reference sequence). The V end was cut by 3 bases, the J end by 2 bases, with 5 bases between. Quantitative 5'-RACE was performed with molecular barcodes, and it yielded the TCR beta libraries. TCRdb re-analysed the 5' RACE reads in MiXCR, keeping a single row per CDR3 protein. Among about 700,000 distinct CDR3 sequences listed, roughly 19% were seen once. This TCR was sampled from a male donor with ankylosing spondylitis. The material sequenced was blood, either unsorted or a sorted T cell fraction (not recorded which). The chain uses TRBV3-1 and TRBJ2-6; a possible D gene is TRBD2 (5 bases). CDR3 residues: CASSQGAGANVLTF. DNA of the CDR3: TGTGCCAGCAGCCAGGGAGCTGGGGCCAACGTCCTGACTTTC.